These 29 T cell receptor beta chains came from one sample sequenced in a study of T cells expressing NK-cell markers. TCRdb re-called the 5' RACE reads, yielding one record per CDR3 amino acid sequence without DNA. The table for this sample gives about 450,000 distinct CDR3 sequences. Sample: blood T cells: a sorted CD56 or NKG2C T cell subset, CD4+ or CD8+ T cells, or bulk PBMC T cells (not recorded which). Receptors originate from a woman between 18 and 69 years old in good health.

This chain uses TRBV6-1 with TRBJ1-1; there is no DNA to check the TCRdb D call of TRBD1. Germline loops: CDR1 MNHNS, CDR2 SASEGT. This CDR3 spans 13 amino acids. The CDR3: CASTTTGVAEAFF.

V gene TRBV10-3 combines with J gene TRBJ1-2; TCRdb designates TRBD1, a call that cannot be tested without DNA. This CDR3 is built from 14 residues. The germline CDR1 and CDR2 sequences are ENHRY and SYGVKD. CDR3 sequence: CAISESGGTYGYTF.

The chain has TRBV7-9 and TRBJ1-6; without DNA, the TCRdb call of TRBD1 cannot be checked. The germline CDR1 and CDR2 sequences are SEHNR and FQNEAQ (reference sequence). CDR3 length equals 15 residues. CDR3 region: CASSYSRVANSPLHF.

V is TRBV7-6 and J is TRBJ2-2; as DNA is missing, the TRBD1 call by TCRdb cannot be tested. The CDR3 loop spans 15 amino acids. CDR1 and CDR2 from the germline V gene are SGHVS and FNYEAQ. The CDR3 is CASSLDRTLTGELFF.

This chain connects TRBV20-1 to TRBJ2-7; without DNA, the TCRdb call of TRBD2 cannot be checked. The CDR3 runs to 13 residues. Germline V gene lookup returns CDR1 DFQATT and CDR2 SNEGSKA (reference sequence). CDR3 sequence: CSAVTSGRREQYF.

This chain uses TRBV11-1 with TRBJ1-5; the D call of TRBD1 rests on TCRdb alone, since no DNA is present to check it. The CDR3 is made up of 17 amino acids. The V gene's germline CDR1 is SGHAT and CDR2 FQDESV (reference sequence). The chain's CDR3 is CASSQPRPRYGNQPQHF. Drawing the rest from reference TRBV11-1 and TRBJ1-5, the complete variable domain is EAEVAQSPRYKITEKSQAVAFWCDPISGHATLYWYRQILGQGPELLVQFQDESVVDDSQLPKDRFSAERLKGVDSTLKIQPAELGDSAMYLCASSQPRPRYGNQPQHFGDGTRLSIL.

CDR3: CATSKAGAGLDNEQFF. This chain joins TRBV15 and TRBJ2-1; TCRdb's assignment of TRBD2 cannot be checked, as there is no DNA. Looked up from germline, CDR1 is LNHNV and CDR2 is YYDKDF (reference sequence). The CDR3 is 16 residues long.

The chain recombines TRBV6-5 with TRBJ1-2. CDR3 length: 17 residues. Per germline, CDR1 MNHEY and CDR2 SVGAGI. CDR3 sequence reads: CASSYEAVAVANYGYTF.

This chain connects TRBV4-3 to TRBJ2-3; the D call of TRBD2 rests on TCRdb alone, since no DNA is present to check it. This CDR3 region has 16 residues. From germline, CDR1 is LGHNA and CDR2 YSLEER. CDR3 protein: CASSQEAAGVGDTQYF.

This CDR3 is CASGSGKASTDTQYF. This chain connects TRBV3-1 to TRBJ2-3. The CDR3 runs 15 residues. The germline CDR1 and CDR2 sequences are LGHDT and YNNKEL (reference sequence).

The chain couples TRBV2 to TRBJ2-4. Per the germline V gene, CDR1 is SNHLY and CDR2 is FYNNEI. The CDR3 is 14 amino acids. Here the CDR3 reads CASSERTAKNIQYF.

This rearrangement joins TRBV19 to TRBJ1-5. The CDR3 spans 15 residues. The germline V gene has CDR1 LNHDA and CDR2 SQIVND (reference sequence). CDR3 loop: CASSITPTDYQPQHF.

CDR3 sequence: CASSPLSLTHNEQFF. The chain combines TRBV18 with TRBJ2-1. The CDR3 has 15 amino acids. The germline V gene encodes CDR1 KGHSH and CDR2 LQKENI.

This chain connects TRBV20-1 to TRBJ1-1. Looked up from germline, CDR1 is DFQATT and CDR2 is SNEGSKA (reference sequence). The CDR3 is 13 amino acids. The CDR3 sequence: CSATGWENTEAFF.

This chain links TRBV5-4 with TRBJ2-3; lacking DNA, the TRBD2 call made by TCRdb goes unchecked. The CDR3 extends over 16 amino acids. CDR1 is SGHNT and CDR2 is YYREEE in the germline V gene (reference sequence). CDR3 loop: CASSLAGLAGTDTQYF.

CDR3 loop: CASSYGLGSNQPQHF. The chain uses TRBV6-2 or TRBV6-3 and TRBJ1-5. The V gene's germline CDR1 is MNHEY and CDR2 SVGEGT. The CDR3 extends over 15 amino acids.

The chain uses TRBV6-2 or TRBV6-3 and TRBJ1-6; TCRdb's D gene call, TRBD1, goes unchecked for lack of DNA. Per germline, CDR1 MNHEY and CDR2 SVGEGT. This CDR3 contains 15 residues. The CDR3 here is CASSYRATGDSPLHF.

This CDR3 is CASSPWTGDGYGYTF. The chain is built from TRBV7-9 and TRBJ1-2; TCRdb proposes TRBD1, but this gene call is untestable without DNA. Per the germline V gene, CDR1 is SEHNR and CDR2 is FQNEAQ (reference sequence). CDR3 length equals 15 residues.

The V gene is TRBV6-5, the J gene TRBJ2-7. This CDR3 is built from 16 residues. Looked up from germline, CDR1 is MNHEY and CDR2 is SVGAGI. The chain's CDR3 is CASSYQSIGGAYEQYF.

This chain uses TRBV27 with TRBJ2-2; lacking DNA, the TRBD1 call made by TCRdb goes unchecked. The germline CDR1 and CDR2 sequences are MNHEY and SMNVEV (reference sequence). This CDR3 region has 15 residues. CDR3 sequence: CASSRGAGFPGELFF.

This chain's CDR3 is CSARVGASRGNQPQHF. The V call is TRBV20-1, the J call TRBJ1-5; TCRdb's D call of TRBD1 is untestable without DNA. Germline CDR1 reads DFQATT; CDR2 reads SNEGSKA (reference sequence). This CDR3 spans 16 amino acids.

The rearrangement joins TRBV10-2 to TRBJ2-5; the D call from TCRdb, TRBD2, cannot be confirmed without DNA. This CDR3 contains 15 residues. Per germline, CDR1 WSHSY and CDR2 SAAADI. CDR3 region: CATSRLERTSETQYF.

The gene calls are TRBV7-9 and TRBJ2-6. This CDR3 region has 15 residues. Germline V gene sequence: CDR1 SEHNR, CDR2 FQNEAQ (reference sequence). CDR3: CASSLAEAGANVLTF.

The chain combines TRBV29-1 with TRBJ1-2; absent DNA, TCRdb's TRBD1 call cannot be checked. CDR1 and CDR2 from the germline V gene are SQVTM and ANQGSEA. CDR3 length: 13 residues. CDR3 sequence: CSASGATNYGYTF.

The V and J genes are TRBV7-8 and TRBJ2-7; without DNA, the TCRdb call of TRBD2 cannot be checked. The CDR3 has 14 amino acids. CDR1 is SGHVS, CDR2 FQNEAQ, per germline. CDR3 amino acids: CASSTRTLNHEQYF.

The V gene is TRBV6-1, the J gene TRBJ1-1; TCRdb's D call of TRBD1 is untestable without DNA. CDR3 length: 15 amino acids. Germline lookup yields CDR1 MNHNS and CDR2 SASEGT. The CDR3 protein is CASSPYDSLNTEAFF.

The J gene is TRBJ2-5, the V gene TRBV24-1; TCRdb returns TRBD1, unconfirmable since there is no DNA. Germline V lookup: CDR1 KGHDR, CDR2 SFDVKD. CDR3 length equals 16 residues. The CDR3 sequence is CATSDFGTGEVETQYF.

V and J are TRBV24-1 and TRBJ2-5; checking the TCRdb D call of TRBD1 is not possible without DNA. In germline, CDR1 is KGHDR, CDR2 SFDVKD. The CDR3 extends over 13 amino acids. The chain's CDR3 is CATARGGQETQYF.

This sequence joins TRBV21-1 and TRBJ1-4. TRBV21-1 is classified as a pseudogene. This CDR3 has 16 amino acids. The CDR3 here is CASSLKDRVWREKLFF.